Below are 11 T cell receptor beta chains sequenced from a single sample in a study of blood T cell repertoires in COVID-19. Data came from immunoSEQ multiplex PCR; TCRdb stores just in-frame clones and leaves some out. Of under 200,000 clones listed, over 80% are singletons. The material sequenced was peripheral blood. The receptors originated from a woman of 80 years or more with COVID-19, enrolled during active disease.

The chain recombines TRBV2 with TRBJ2-1; TRBD2 matches at 7 bases. V gave up 6 bases and J gave up 0 bases; unmatched junction bases: 8. CDR1 and CDR2 from the germline V gene are SNHLY and FYNNEI. This CDR3 has 16 amino acids. This CDR3 reads CASRGPGRDSYNEQFF. The CDR3 DNA sequence: TGTGCCAGCAGAGGACCTGGGAGGGACTCCTACAATGAGCAGTTCTTC.

The chain recombines TRBV7-9 with TRBJ2-1, with 9 bases identical to TRBD1. The CDR3 is 14 residues long. Germline V CDR1 and CDR2: SEHNR, FQNEAQ (reference sequence). Unmatched junction bases numbered 10, after V lost 5 bases and J lost 11 bases. The CDR3 sequence: CASSPQGQGAQQFF. For the CDR3, the DNA is TGTGCCAGCAGCCCACAGGGACAGGGCGCACAGCAGTTCTTC.

The rearrangement joins TRBV5-1 to TRBJ2-1; 7 bases fit TRBD2. Losses at the gene ends were 0 bases for V and 6 bases for J; bases not matched to a gene: 3. Germline CDR1 reads SGHRS; CDR2 reads YFSETQ. The CDR3 is made up of 14 amino acids. The CDR3 region has the DNA TGCGCCAGCAGCTTGGCTTCGGGGGGCAATGAGCAGTTCTTC. Protein: CASSLASGGNEQFF. Combining the CDR3 with reference TRBV5-1 and TRBJ2-1 gives the whole variable domain KAGVTQTPRYLIKTRGQQVTLSCSPISGHRSVSWYQQTPGQGLQFLFEYFSETQRNKGNFPGRFSGRQFSNSRSEMNVSTLELGDSALYLCASSLASGGNEQFFGPGTRLTVL.

V usage is TRBV25-1 and J usage is TRBJ2-7, with 8 bases that match TRBD2. Unmatched junction bases numbered 13, after V lost 3 bases and J lost 6 bases. Germline-derived CDR1 and CDR2 are MGHDK and SYGVNS. The length of the CDR3 is 16 residues. CDR3 DNA: TGTGCCAGCAGTGACCCCGCCGGGGGGGGGTCGTCCGAGCAGTACTTC. This sequence encodes CASSDPAGGGSSEQYF.

The rearrangement joins TRBV27 to TRBJ2-3, with D tentatively TRBD2 (5 bases). Trimming pared 2 bases from V and 4 bases from J, leaving 10 bases between. The germline gives CDR1 MNHEY, CDR2 SMNVEV (reference sequence). The CDR3 is 14 residues long. CDR3 DNA: TGTGCCAGCAGTTTACGGAGGCCAGCAGATACGCAGTATTTT. It translates to CASSLRRPADTQYF.

The rearrangement uses TRBV3-1 (or the pseudogene TRBV3-2) and TRBJ2-7, with 14 bases that match TRBD2. Trimming took 1 base from V and 6 from J; bases not matched to a gene: 5. The CDR3 has 16 residues. Germline V gene lookup returns CDR1 LGHDT and CDR2 YNNKEL (reference sequence). CDR3: CASSQAGTSGSREQYF. Written as DNA, the CDR3 is TGTGCCAGCAGCCAAGCGGGGACTAGCGGGAGTCGCGAGCAGTACTTC.

V and J are TRBV19 and TRBJ1-5; D might be TRBD1 (6 bases). The CDR3 covers 13 residues. V was trimmed by 8 bases and J by 3 bases, leaving 11 bases between them. In germline, CDR1 is LNHDA, CDR2 SQIVND (reference sequence). The CDR3 DNA reads TGTGCCAGTTCTGGGGGCTTCAATCAGCCCCAGCATTTT. Translated: CASSGGFNQPQHF.

The V and J genes are TRBV20-1 and TRBJ1-5, with 8 nucleotides matching TRBD1. CDR3 length equals 16 residues. V was pared by 3 bases and J by 2 bases, with 9 bases of the junction left unmatched. Germline V lookup: CDR1 DFQATT, CDR2 SNEGSKA (reference sequence). CDR3 nucleotide sequence: TGCAGTGCTAGTCCGCAGGGGGCCTGGGGCAATCAGCCCCAGCATTTT. This gives the protein CSASPQGAWGNQPQHF.

The V gene is TRBV29-1, the J gene TRBJ1-4; 11 nucleotides match TRBD1. The CDR3 covers 12 residues. With V trimmed by 7 bases and J by 10 bases, 5 bases remained unmatched. CDR1 is SQVTM, CDR2 ANQGSEA, per germline. CDR3 loop: CSGGQGAGKLFF. Written as DNA, the CDR3 is TGCAGCGGCGGACAGGGGGCTGGAAAACTGTTTTTT.

The rearrangement joins TRBV4-1 to TRBJ1-2; the match to TRBD1 covers 7 bases. Trimming took 0 bases from V and 7 from J; bases not matched to a gene: 5. The length of the CDR3 is 14 residues. From germline, CDR1 is MGHRA and CDR2 YSYEKL. The CDR3 sequence: CASSQEETGLGYTF. The CDR3 bases are TGCGCCAGCAGCCAAGAAGAGACAGGGCTTGGCTACACCTTC.

CDR3 coding DNA: TGCGCCAGCAGCCATGGGGGGAGGGAGACCCAGTACTTC. Encoded protein: CASSHGGRETQYF. The chain combines TRBV4-1 with TRBJ2-5, with a weak D call TRBD2 (6 bases). The germline V and J ends were trimmed by 3 bases and 5 bases, with 10 bases remaining between them. The CDR3 extends over 13 amino acids. The germline gives CDR1 MGHRA, CDR2 YSYEKL.